These T cell receptor beta chains were read from a single sample in a study of beta chain features in type 1 diabetes. Repertoires were generated with immunoSEQ multiplex PCR, while TCRdb's copy carries only in-frame clones and drops some. The sample has 220,000 or so clones; more than 65% are singletons. Source material: naive CD4+ T cells from blood. Receptor source: a man aged 30-40 years in good health. Each CDR3 is given with its conserved first and last residue. D genes are given only for firm matches. A clone size is listed for some rows: how often the clone was seen (once, few, many), or a class if it is expanded.

length | J | size | V | D | DNA | CDR3
15 | TRBJ2-2 | . | TRBV4-2 | . | TGTGCCAGCAGCCAAGATTTTGTGGTTACCGGGGAGCTGTTTTTT | CASSQDFVVTGELFF
15 | TRBJ1-6 | . | TRBV7-9 | TRBD1 | TGTGCCAGCAGCTTAGAGGGACAGGGGAGATCACCCCTCCACTTT | CASSLEGQGRSPLHF
12 | TRBJ2-7 | . | TRBV29-1 | TRBD1 | TGCAGCGCCCGGGACAGCGGCTACGAGCAGTACTTC | CSARDSGYEQYF
13 | TRBJ2-1 | . | TRBV7-2 | . | TGTGCCAGCAGCTTAGATCGGCGCGATGAGCAGTTCTTC | CASSLDRRDEQFF
15 | TRBJ2-5 | . | TRBV30 | TRBD2 | TGTGCCTGGAGTGTACTAGCGGTCCGGTCGGAGACCCAGTACTTC | CAWSVLAVRSETQYF
15 | TRBJ2-3 | . | TRBV11-2 | TRBD2 | TGTGCCAGCAGCTTAGTGCGGGGGAAGACAGATACGCAGTATTTT | CASSLVRGKTDTQYF
16 | TRBJ2-4 | . | TRBV7-9 | . | TGTGCCAGCAGCTTTCTGACCGCCGCGGTCAAAAACATTCAGTACTTC | CASSFLTAAVKNIQYF
11 | TRBJ2-7 | few | TRBV29-1 | TRBD2 | TGCACCGCGACTAGCGATGTCGAGCAGTACTTC | CTATSDVEQYF
12 | TRBJ2-3 | . | TRBV9 | . | TGTGCCAGCAGCACCCATGATGATACGCAGTATTTT | CASSTHDDTQYF
13 | TRBJ2-7 | . | TRBV29-1 | . | TGCAGCGTGGGGGACGGGAGCTCCTACGAGCAGTACTTC | CSVGDGSSYEQYF
13 | TRBJ2-3 | . | TRBV19 | . | TGTGCCAGTATTAACAGCCCAGGGGATACGCAGTATTTT | CASINSPGDTQYF
15 | TRBJ2-1 | . | TRBV5-6 | . | TGTGCCAGCAGCTTTGGACGGAGCTCCTACAATGAGCAGTTCTTC | CASSFGRSSYNEQFF
12 | TRBJ2-4 | . | TRBV10-3 | . | TGTGCCGTCTCGGAGGAGGGAAACATTCAGTACTTC | CAVSEEGNIQYF
14 | TRBJ2-4 | . | TRBV18 | TRBD1 | TGTGCCAGCTCACTGGGGACAGTGGAAAACATTCAGTACTTC | CASSLGTVENIQYF
11 | TRBJ1-2 | . | TRBV29-1 | . | TGCAGCGTTGACGGAAACTATGGCTACACCTTC | CSVDGNYGYTF
13 | TRBJ1-5 | . | TRBV5-6 | . | TGTGCCAGCAGCTTCCAGGGCGGGCAGCCCCAGCATTTT | CASSFQGGQPQHF
11 | TRBJ2-4 | . | TRBV7-2 | . | TGTGCCAGCAGCTTTAAAAACATTCAGTACTTC | CASSFKNIQYF
16 | TRBJ2-3 | . | TRBV10-3 | . | TGTGCCATCAGTGAGTCGATGGGGGCTAGCACAGATACGCAGTATTTT | CAISESMGASTDTQYF
15 | TRBJ2-3 | . | TRBV6-5 | TRBD1 | TGTGCCAGCAGTCGACAGGGGACAAGCACAGATACGCAGTATTTT | CASSRQGTSTDTQYF
13 | TRBJ1-2 | . | TRBV27 | . | TGTGCCAGCCGGAGAGACAGCTTCTATGGCTACACCTTC | CASRRDSFYGYTF
15 | TRBJ1-1 | . | TRBV7-2 | . | TGTGCCAGCAGCCCTTGGGCAGGGTACAACACTGAAGCTTTCTTT | CASSPWAGYNTEAFF
13 | TRBJ2-7 | few | TRBV30 | TRBD1 | TGTGCCTGGGGGACAGGCGTTCTGGACGAGCAGTACTTC | CAWGTGVLDEQYF
13 | TRBJ1-2 | . | TRBV6-5 | . | TGTGCCAGCAGTTACACCTACAGGGAGGGCTACACCTTC | CASSYTYREGYTF
14 | TRBJ1-2 | . | TRBV7-2 | TRBD1 | TGTGCCAGCAGCTCAATGGACAGGGGGCCTGGCTACACCTTC | CASSSMDRGPGYTF
13 | TRBJ2-7 | . | TRBV29-1 | . | TGCAGCGTTGGTGGCAAGGCCAGAGGGGAGCAGTACTTC | CSVGGKARGEQYF
14 | TRBJ1-2 | few | TRBV30 | . | TGTGCCTGGAAGGGAACAGGGCACGGCTATGGCTACACCTTC | CAWKGTGHGYGYTF
17 | TRBJ2-6 | . | TRBV28 | . | TGTGCCAGCAGTCGCGCGGGAACGGGCTCTGGGGCCAACGTCCTGACTTTC | CASSRAGTGSGANVLTF
15 | TRBJ2-2 | . | TRBV29-1 | . | TGCAGCGTTGAAGGACTAGTCGGGAACACCGGGGAGCTGTTTTTT | CSVEGLVGNTGELFF
11 | TRBJ2-5 | . | TRBV20-1 | . | TGCAGTGCTAGGACCGAAGAGACCCAGTACTTC | CSARTEETQYF
15 | TRBJ1-2 | . | TRBV2 | TRBD1 | TGTGCCAGCAGTCCTTGGGACAGGGGTTCCTATGGCTACACCTTC | CASSPWDRGSYGYTF
12 | TRBJ2-5 | . | TRBV2 | . | TGTGCCAGCAGTGATTTCGGGGAGACCCAGTACTTC | CASSDFGETQYF
20 | TRBJ2-1 | . | TRBV9 | . | TGTGCCAGCAGCGTAGCCCCTTCTGGGAAGCGGCAAAGCTCCTACAATGAGCAGTTCTTC | CASSVAPSGKRQSSYNEQFF
13 | TRBJ1-1 | . | TRBV28 | TRBD1 | TGTGCCAGCGGGGGACAGTGGCTGACTGAAGCTTTCTTT | CASGGQWLTEAFF
11 | TRBJ2-1 | few | TRBV30 | TRBD1 | TGTGCCTGGAGACATACAGGGGTAGGGTTCTTC | CAWRHTGVGFF
12 | TRBJ1-5 | . | TRBV7-9 | . | TGTGCCAGCGAAGGGCCCATGGGGCCCCAGCATTTT | CASEGPMGPQHF
14 | TRBJ2-1 | . | TRBV7-2 | TRBD1 | TGTGCCAGCAGCTTAGAACAGGGGGTCAATGAGCAGTTCTTC | CASSLEQGVNEQFF
14 | TRBJ2-3 | . | TRBV25-1 | . | TGTGCCACAAGGGCAGTGGAAAGCACAGATACGCAGTATTTT | CATRAVESTDTQYF
11 | TRBJ2-5 | . | TRBV30 | . | TGTGCCTGGGGACGGGAAGAGACCCAGTACTTC | CAWGREETQYF
13 | TRBJ2-7 | . | TRBV29-1 | TRBD1 | TGCAGCGTCCCGGGACAGGGGTCGGGTGAGCAGTACTTC | CSVPGQGSGEQYF
13 | TRBJ2-5 | once | TRBV21-1 | . | TGTGCCAGCAGCTACCGGGACAATAAGACCCAGTACTTC | CASSYRDNKTQYF
13 | TRBJ1-2 | few | TRBV25-1 | . | TGTGCCAGCAGTAAGGGGCACAACTATGGCTACACCTTC | CASSKGHNYGYTF
12 | TRBJ2-1 | . | TRBV29-1 | . | TGCAGCGTCGAACGGGTTTACAATGAGCAGTTCTTC | CSVERVYNEQFF
15 | TRBJ2-2 | . | TRBV10-3 | TRBD1 | TGTGCCATCAGACCCGGGACAGGAGTCACCGGGGAGCTGTTTTTT | CAIRPGTGVTGELFF
13 | TRBJ2-6 | . | TRBV30 | . | TGTGCCTGGAAGATCGCTGGGGCCAACGTCCTGACTTTC | CAWKIAGANVLTF
13 | TRBJ2-5 | . | TRBV30 | . | TGTGCCTGGAGTATAAACCCGGGGGAGACCCAGTACTTC | CAWSINPGETQYF
14 | TRBJ2-1 | . | TRBV30 | TRBD1 | TGTGCCTGGAGTGACAGGGGCCCTTACAATGAGCAGTTCTTC | CAWSDRGPYNEQFF
16 | TRBJ2-4 | . | TRBV7-2 | TRBD2 | TGTGCCAGCAGCTTAACCGCGGGAGGGGCCAAAAACATTCAGTACTTC | CASSLTAGGAKNIQYF
15 | TRBJ2-1 | . | TRBV19 | TRBD2 | TGTGCCAGTAGTGGGTTTAGCGGGGCCTACAATGAGCAGTTCTTC | CASSGFSGAYNEQFF
14 | TRBJ2-7 | . | TRBV10-1 | TRBD1 | TGCGCCAGCAGCGGGCGGGACAGGGGGCTCGAGCAGTACTTC | CASSGRDRGLEQYF
12 | TRBJ2-3 | . | TRBV7-2 | . | TGTGCCAGCAGCCTCATGAGAGATACGCAGTATTTT | CASSLMRDTQYF
13 | TRBJ2-1 | . | TRBV7-9 | . | TGTGCCAGCAGGGCGAGTAAAACCAATGAGCAGTTCTTC | CASRASKTNEQFF